What follows are 8 T cell receptor beta chains derived from one specimen sequenced in a study of response to subunit inactivated influenza vaccine. TCRdb reprocessed the RT-PCR reads via MiXCR and lists one record per CDR3 protein. The sample carries roughly 500,000 distinct CDR3 sequences, roughly 23% recorded once. The sequencing here drew on CD4+ T cells sorted from PBMCs, taken 5 days after vaccination. Every receptor here comes from a man aged 50 to 60 who received an inactivated influenza vaccine.

V is TRBV29-1 and J is TRBJ2-7, with D hard to call. This CDR3 region has 11 residues. Trimming cost V 7 bases and J 1 base, with 8 bases left between them. The germline V gene has CDR1 SQVTM and CDR2 ANQGSEA. The CDR3 sequence: CSAARSYEQYF. The CDR3 bases are TGCAGCGCCGCCCGATCCTACGAGCAGTACTTC.

This clonotype occurred a few times. The CDR3 DNA follows: TGTGCCAGCAGCTTATTGGTCAGAAGCAATCAGCCCCAGCATTTT. Its translation: CASSLLVRSNQPQHF. The V and J genes are TRBV7-8 and TRBJ1-5, with no clear D. The CDR3 runs to 15 residues. Germline assignment: CDR1 SGHVS and CDR2 FQNEAQ. The V gene lost 2 bases and the J gene lost 1 base, with 9 bases spanning the gap. The full variable domain, its missing parts supplied by reference TRBV7-8 and TRBJ1-5, is GAGVSQSPRYKVAKRGQDVALRCDPISGHVSLFWYQQALGQGPEFLTYFQNEAQLDKSGLPSDRFFAERPEGSVSTLKIQRTQQEDSAVYLCASSLLVRSNQPQHFGDGTRLSIL.

This clonotype was seen only once. V is TRBV7-7 and J is TRBJ2-1, with no clear D. The V gene's germline CDR1 is SSHAT and CDR2 FNYEAQ (reference sequence). Trimming shortened V by 5 bases and J by 15 bases, and 20 bases separated the two germline ends. The CDR3 is made up of 13 amino acids. The CDR3 DNA sequence: TGTGCCAGCAGCCCCACTGGACCCGTAGGTCTGTTCTTC. Protein: CASSPTGPVGLFF. The full variable domain, rest sourced from reference TRBV7-7 and TRBJ2-1, is GAGVSQSPRYKVTKRGQDVTLRCDPISSHATLYWYQQALGQGPEFLTYFNYEAQPDKSGLPSDRFSAERPEGSISTLTIQRTEQRDSAMYRCASSPTGPVGLFFGPGTRLTVL.

V and J are TRBV7-2 and TRBJ2-2, with D perhaps given as TRBD1 or TRBD2 (5 bases each). The CDR3 is made up of 15 amino acids. V lost 6 bases and J lost 0, with 11 bases in between. In germline, CDR1 is SGHTA, CDR2 FQGNSA. CDR3 nucleotide sequence: TGTGCCAGCAGTCCCGGGGCTACGAACACCGGGGAGCTGTTTTTT. This encodes CASSPGATNTGELFF.

This chain joins TRBV20-1 and TRBJ2-7, with 9 bases identical to TRBD1. CDR3 size: 13 residues. Germline CDR1 DFQATT, CDR2 SNEGSKA (reference sequence). J was trimmed by 4 bases and V by 1 base; bases with no gene match: 2. The CDR3 DNA reads TGCAGTGCTAGAGGGACAGGGGAATACGAGCAGTACTTC. Translating gives CSARGTGEYEQYF.

This sequence joins TRBV6-1 and TRBJ2-5; 11 positions match TRBD1. The V gene's germline CDR1 is MNHNS and CDR2 SASEGT. This CDR3 contains 16 residues. The trim removed 6 bases at V and 2 bases at J, leaving 8 bases unmatched. The CDR3 loop is CASSPGTGGSQETQYF. As DNA, the CDR3 is TGTGCCAGCAGCCCAGGGACAGGGGGTTCGCAAGAGACCCAGTACTTC.

The chain recombines TRBV11-2 with TRBJ1-4; D ambiguous. The CDR3 spans 15 residues. V lost 2 bases, J lost 1 base, and 8 bases lay in between. From germline, CDR1 is SGHAT and CDR2 FQNNGV. This CDR3 is CASSLSSGTNEKLFF. DNA for the CDR3: TGTGCCAGCAGCTTATCGTCTGGAACTAATGAAAAACTGTTTTTT.

In its sample, this clonotype was seen a few times. V is TRBV12-3 or TRBV12-4 and J is TRBJ1-1, with unresolved D. Trimming took 7 bases from V and 6 from J, leaving 15 bases between them. The CDR3 extends over 13 amino acids. This CDR3 reads CASTPHGNPEAFF. In DNA form, the CDR3 reads TGTGCCAGCACCCCCCACGGAAACCCTGAAGCTTTCTTT.